This entry lists 30 T cell receptor beta chains sequenced from one sample in a study of lymphopenia after photon versus proton radiotherapy. Clones were read by immunoSEQ multiplex PCR, and TCRdb kept only the in-frame ones, dropping some. The sample contains about 40,000 clones, about 83% of which appear only once. The material sequenced was peripheral blood, taken from a patient treated with proton-based radiotherapy. These receptors were collected from a woman between 70 and 85 years old with pancreatic cancer.

The rearrangement links TRBV6-6 to TRBJ2-7; unclear D gene. The germline V and J ends were trimmed by 7 bases and 6 bases, with 19 bases remaining between them. This CDR3 region has 14 residues. CDR1 is MNHNY, CDR2 SVGAGI, per germline (reference sequence). CDR3 region: CASNQFPSPGEQYF. Written as DNA, the CDR3 is TGTGCCAGCAACCAATTCCCTAGTCCGGGCGAGCAGTACTTC.

This chain uses TRBV6-1 with TRBJ2-7; D gene unclear. The CDR3 is 12 amino acids. Germline V gene sequence: CDR1 MNHNS, CDR2 SASEGT. The ends were cut back, 6 bases at V and 2 bases at J, with 8 bases in the middle. CDR3 bases: TGTGCCAGCAGGGGATCAACCTACGAGCAGTACTTC. Protein product: CASRGSTYEQYF.

The genes are TRBV5-6 and TRBJ1-2; TRBD1 is a possible D gene (5 bases). The CDR3 runs 13 residues. V lost 9 bases to trimming and J lost 2 bases, with 14 bases between them. CDR1 is SGHDT, CDR2 YYEEEE, per germline. The CDR3 loop is CATGQGGNYGYTF. DNA for the CDR3: TGTGCCACAGGACAAGGAGGGAACTATGGCTACACCTTC.

Note on this clone: One end of the junction does not line up with germline, which may come from a read error. The rearrangement joins TRBV7-7 to TRBJ2-2, with TRBD1 identical over 11 bases. The CDR3 is made up of 15 amino acids. Germline CDR1 SSHAT, CDR2 FNYEAQ (reference sequence). CDR3 amino acids: CASSSGTGGTGELFF. CDR3 nucleotides: TGTGCTAGCAGCTCCGGGACAGGGGGGACCGGGGAGCTGTTTTTT.

The V and J genes are TRBV4-3 and TRBJ1-5; possibly TRBD1 for D (5 bases). The ends were cut back, 5 bases at V and 2 bases at J, with 13 bases in the middle. The CDR3 is 15 amino acids. CDR1 is LGHNA and CDR2 is YSLEER in the germline V gene. CDR3 residues: CASSSGLGGNQPQHF. As DNA, the CDR3 is TGCGCCAGCAGCTCCGGTCTGGGGGGCAATCAGCCCCAGCATTTT.

This clone is medium-sized in the sample. This sequence joins TRBV4-2 and TRBJ2-7; D is unresolved. CDR1 and CDR2 (germline): LGHNA, YNFKEQ. Trimming removed 1 base from V and 4 bases from J, with 5 bases in between. The CDR3 length is 12 residues. CDR3 protein: CASSQGGYEQYF. CDR3 DNA sequence: TGTGCCAGCAGCCAAGGAGGATACGAGCAGTACTTC.

This clone was observed a few times. V and J are TRBV2 and TRBJ2-5; 8 bases are a match to TRBD2. V shed 1 base and J 5 bases; nucleotides not matched to a gene: 6. This CDR3 is built from 15 residues. CDR1 is SNHLY and CDR2 is FYNNEI in the germline V gene. CDR3 sequence: CASSEVTGGRETQYF. The CDR3 DNA sequence: TGTGCCAGCAGTGAAGTGACGGGAGGGAGGGAGACCCAGTACTTC.

CDR3 nucleotide sequence: TGTGCCAGCAGTTTTAGGACGGGGTTGGGCACTGAAGCTTTCTTT. Its translation is CASSFRTGLGTEAFF. This chain joins TRBV27 and TRBJ1-1, with D hard to call. Germline lookup yields CDR1 MNHEY and CDR2 SMNVEV (reference sequence). The germline V and J ends were trimmed by 3 bases and 4 bases, with 15 bases remaining between them. The CDR3 loop spans 15 amino acids.

The chain employs TRBV7-8 and TRBJ2-7; no firm D call. Germline V gene sequence: CDR1 SGHVS, CDR2 FQNEAQ. CDR3 length: 14 residues. The V end lost 5 bases, the J end lost 4 bases, and 15 bases lay between the germline ends. The CDR3, as DNA: TGTGCCAGCAGCACCCTAGTTGGGGTGTACGAGCAGTACTTC. It codes for CASSTLVGVYEQYF.

This clone has more than one count but fewer than ten. The chain carries TRBV19 and TRBJ1-2; TRBD1 agrees at 10 bases. V shed 6 bases and J 7 bases; nucleotides not matched to a gene: 8. The CDR3 is made up of 14 amino acids. Germline assignment: CDR1 LNHDA and CDR2 SQIVND (reference sequence). Here the CDR3 DNA reads TGTGCCAGTAGCAGCGACAGGGGGCGCGGTGGCTACACCTTC. This translates into CASSSDRGRGGYTF.

The V gene is TRBV7-3, the J gene TRBJ2-2; D gene ambiguous. The V end was cut by 7 bases, the J end by 0 bases, with 12 bases between. Looked up from germline, CDR1 is SGHTA and CDR2 is FQGTGA. The CDR3 extends over 15 amino acids. CDR3 sequence (DNA): TGTGCCAGCAAGTCAGACCCTACGAACACCGGGGAGCTGTTTTTT. Its protein product is CASKSDPTNTGELFF.

This clone appeared once. One end of the junction does not line up with germline, which may come from a read error. The chain employs TRBV12-5 and TRBJ1-3, with D tentatively TRBD1 (5 bases). The CDR3 is made up of 14 amino acids. CDR1 LGHNT and CDR2 FRNRAP come from the germline V gene. The CDR3 sequence: CASGLSGSANTIYF. Here the CDR3 DNA reads TGTGCTAGTGGTCTCTCAGGGTCTGCAAACACCATATATTTT.

The gene calls are TRBV6-6 and TRBJ2-2, with a possible D match to TRBD1 (6 bases). Between the trimmed V and J ends, which lost 0 bases and 6 bases, there was a span of 11 bases. The CDR3 runs 15 residues. CDR1 is MNHNY, CDR2 SVGAGI, per germline (reference sequence). As DNA, the CDR3 is TGTGCCAGCAGTTACTCGCGACAGGCACCCGGGGAGCTGTTTTTT. This codes for CASSYSRQAPGELFF.

The chain carries TRBV18 and TRBJ2-7; TRBD2 matches at 12 bases. Germline CDR1 is KGHSH and CDR2 is LQKENI. The CDR3 is made up of 15 amino acids. V shed 1 base and J 7 bases; nucleotides not matched to a gene: 5. The CDR3 reads CASSPRLAGVSEQYF. CDR3 DNA sequence: TGTGCCAGCTCACCACGACTAGCGGGAGTGTCAGAGCAGTACTTC.

The chain combines TRBV19 with TRBJ1-5; D unclear. V was shortened by 5 bases and J by 3 bases, with 8 bases between the two germline ends. The CDR3 runs to 13 residues. The germline gives CDR1 LNHDA, CDR2 SQIVND (reference sequence). For the CDR3, the DNA is TGTGCCAGTAGTGGAGATATCAATCAGCCCCAGCATTTT. This translates into CASSGDINQPQHF.

The chain couples TRBV2 to TRBJ2-7, with D hard to call. Germline V gene sequence: CDR1 SNHLY, CDR2 FYNNEI. This CDR3 has 13 amino acids. V was pared by 4 bases and J by 6 bases, with 13 bases between. The CDR3 loop reads CASSAVFRTEQYF. In nucleotides, the CDR3 is TGTGCCAGCAGTGCCGTATTTAGAACCGAGCAGTACTTC. Full variable domain (rest looked up from reference TRBV2 and TRBJ2-7): EPEVTQTPSHQVTQMGQEVILRCVPISNHLYFYWYRQILGQKVEFLVSFYNNEISEKSEIFDDQFSVERPDGSNFTLKIRSTKLEDSAMYFCASSAVFRTEQYFGPGTRLTVT.

The chain links TRBV28 to TRBJ2-5; 10 bases are a match to TRBD2. The CDR3 runs 17 residues. In germline, CDR1 is MDHEN, CDR2 SYDVKM. Trimming removed 4 bases from V and 4 bases from J; junction bases left unmatched: 12. CDR3: CASSSRAGGIYLETQYF. DNA for the CDR3: TGTGCCAGCAGTTCAAGAGCGGGAGGGATCTATCTAGAGACCCAGTACTTC.

This CDR3 is CASLINSGNQPQHF. CDR3 DNA sequence: TGTGCCAGCCTAATAAACTCGGGCAATCAGCCCCAGCATTTT. The chain links TRBV6-1 to TRBJ1-5; no reliable D call. CDR1 and CDR2 (germline): MNHNS, SASEGT. This CDR3 comprises 14 residues. Trimming took off 8 bases at V and 2 bases at J, with 13 bases between the two ends.

J is TRBJ1-2 and V is TRBV6-5; no definite D call. Deletions cut 7 bases from V and 0 bases from J, with 9 bases between. Germline V CDR1 and CDR2: MNHEY, SVGAGI. The CDR3 consists of 13 residues. The CDR3 sequence: CASIDGSNYGYTF. As DNA, the CDR3 is TGTGCCAGCATTGACGGATCTAACTATGGCTACACCTTC.

The chain is built from TRBV4-3 and TRBJ2-2, with 8 bases lining up with TRBD2. This CDR3 is built from 19 residues. The J segment lost 5 bases and the V segment lost 0 bases, leaving 14 bases of the junction unmatched. Germline V lookup: CDR1 LGHNA, CDR2 YSLEER. Here the CDR3 reads CASSQDRGSGILSTGELFF. The CDR3 bases are TGCGCCAGCAGCCAAGATCGCGGTAGCGGGATTCTATCTACCGGGGAGCTGTTTTTT.

The chain combines TRBV7-2 with TRBJ2-3, with 9 bases aligning to TRBD2. The junction had 4 bases not matched to a gene; V was cut back by 1 base and J by 2 bases. In germline, CDR1 is SGHTA, CDR2 FQGNSA. The CDR3 length is 16 residues. CDR3 residues: CASSLVGGRATDTQYF. The CDR3 DNA sequence: TGTGCCAGCAGCTTAGTGGGCGGGAGGGCCACAGATACGCAGTATTTT. The entire variable domain, with the rest obtained from reference TRBV7-2 and TRBJ2-3, is as follows: GAGVSQSPSNKVTEKGKDVELRCDPISGHTALYWYRQSLGQGLEFLIYFQGNSAPDKSGLPSDRFSAERTGGSVSTLTIQRTQQEDSAVYLCASSLVGGRATDTQYFGPGTRLTVL.

The DNA of the CDR3 is TGTGCCAGCTCACCCGTGACCGGGATGTTATTGGGTGGGGCCAACGTCCTGACTTTC. It translates to CASSPVTGMLLGGANVLTF. The chain recombines TRBV18 with TRBJ2-6, with D perhaps TRBD2 (5 bases). CDR1 is KGHSH, CDR2 LQKENI, per germline. The V end was cut by 3 bases, the J end by 3 bases, with 21 bases between. The CDR3 runs to 19 residues.

The genes are TRBV11-3 and TRBJ2-3; 11 bases match TRBD2. From germline, CDR1 is SGHNT and CDR2 YENEEA. CDR3 length: 18 residues. V lost 1 base to trimming and J lost 0 bases; unmatched junction nucleotides: 6. CDR3 coding DNA: TGTGCCAGCAGCTTAGGTGGGACTAGCGGCGCTAGCACAGATACGCAGTATTTT. Its protein product is CASSLGGTSGASTDTQYF.

J is TRBJ2-5 and V is TRBV10-2; perhaps TRBD1 as D (6 bases). V shed 6 bases and J shed 5 bases, with 16 bases lying between them. Germline-derived CDR1 and CDR2 are WSHSY and SAAADI. The CDR3 spans 14 residues. The CDR3 is CASRSQGSLETQYF. CDR3 bases: TGCGCCAGCAGGTCTCAGGGGAGTTTGGAGACCCAGTACTTC.

This chain joins TRBV19 and TRBJ2-4, with TRBD1 matching over 9 bases. The CDR3 runs 17 residues. Trimming at V came to 5 bases and at J to 1 base, leaving 9 bases not matched to a gene. CDR1 is LNHDA and CDR2 is SQIVND in the germline V gene (reference sequence). In DNA form, the CDR3 reads TGTGCCAGTAGTGCCTGGACAGGGGAGGTGGCCAAAAACATTCAGTACTTC. Translated: CASSAWTGEVAKNIQYF.

The V and J genes are TRBV6-5 and TRBJ2-1, with 11 bases identical to TRBD2. This CDR3 comprises 15 residues. The germline gives CDR1 MNHEY, CDR2 SVGAGI. Trimming at V came to 6 bases and at J to 7 bases, leaving 8 bases not matched to a gene. DNA for the CDR3: TGTGCCAGCAGCTTAGCGGGAGGGGCAACGAATGAGCAGTTCTTC. Its protein product is CASSLAGGATNEQFF.

The chain combines TRBV11-3 with TRBJ2-5; D is possibly TRBD1 or TRBD2 (7 bases each). The CDR3 runs 15 residues. Germline V gene sequence: CDR1 SGHNT, CDR2 YENEEA. Trimming stripped 8 bases from V and 7 bases from J, with 23 bases between. The CDR3 region is CASSAGDSLYGTQYF. As DNA, the CDR3 is TGTGCCAGCTCGGCGGGGGACAGTCTTTACGGGACCCAGTACTTC.

The chain has TRBV6-5 and TRBJ2-7; TRBD2 matches 8 bases. Germline V gives CDR1 MNHEY, CDR2 SVGAGI. Losses at the gene ends were 6 bases for V and 7 bases for J; bases not matched to a gene: 11. This CDR3 contains 14 residues. The CDR3 protein is CASSSAGASREQYF. For the CDR3, the DNA is TGTGCCAGCAGCTCAGCGGGGGCCTCGAGGGAGCAGTACTTC.

The J gene is TRBJ2-7, the V gene TRBV30; 7 nucleotides agree with TRBD1. J lost 2 bases, V lost 4 bases, and 5 bases had no gene match. Germline V lookup: CDR1 GTSNPN, CDR2 SVGIG (reference sequence). The CDR3 is 13 amino acids. The CDR3 nucleotides read TGTGCCTGGACCGGGACAGAAACCTACGAGCAGTACTTC. Translating it yields CAWTGTETYEQYF.

This chain joins TRBV21-1 and TRBJ2-6. TRBV21-1 is a known pseudogene. This CDR3 spans 12 amino acids. This CDR3 reads CASSKGSCVLTF. As DNA, the CDR3 is TGTGCCAGCAGCAAAGGGTCCTGCGTCCTGACTTTC.